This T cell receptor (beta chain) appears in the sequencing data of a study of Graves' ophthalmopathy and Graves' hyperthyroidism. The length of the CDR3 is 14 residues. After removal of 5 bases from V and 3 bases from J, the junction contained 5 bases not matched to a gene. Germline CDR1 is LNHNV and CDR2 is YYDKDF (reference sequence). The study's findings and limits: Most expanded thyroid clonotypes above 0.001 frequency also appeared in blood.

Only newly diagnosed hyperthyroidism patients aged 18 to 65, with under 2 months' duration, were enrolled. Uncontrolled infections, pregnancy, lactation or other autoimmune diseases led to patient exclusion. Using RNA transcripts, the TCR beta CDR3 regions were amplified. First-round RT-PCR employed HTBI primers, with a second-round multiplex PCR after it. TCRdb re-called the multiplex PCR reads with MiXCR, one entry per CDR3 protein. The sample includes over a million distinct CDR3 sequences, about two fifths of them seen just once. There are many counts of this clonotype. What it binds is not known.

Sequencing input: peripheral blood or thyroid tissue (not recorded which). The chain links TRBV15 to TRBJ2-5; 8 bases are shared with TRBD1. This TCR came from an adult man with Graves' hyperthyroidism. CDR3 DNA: TGTGCCACCAGCCGGGACAGGTGGGAAGAGACCCAGTACTTC. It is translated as CATSRDRWEETQYF. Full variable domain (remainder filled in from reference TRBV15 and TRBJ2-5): DAMVIQNPRYQVTQFGKPVTLSCSQTLNHNVMYWYQQKSSQAPKLLFHYYDKDFNNEADTPDNFQSRRPNTSFCFLDIRSPGLGDTAMYLCATSRDRWEETQYFGPGTRLLVL.